A selection of T cell receptor beta chains follows, all from one sample in a study of T cell repertoires in cytomegalovirus infection. MiXCR was run by TCRdb on the reads, yielding one entry per CDR3 protein. The sample includes 450,000 to 650,000 distinct CDR3 sequences, roughly 43% of them seen just once. These receptors' antigens are unknown. The sequenced sample was cultured PBMCs, obtained from culture after CMV antigen stimulation. These receptors were taken from a human donor in good health (CMV status not recorded). Some clones in this sample may be carry-over from other donors' samples. CDR3s include the opening cysteine and the closing phenylalanine or tryptophan. The order of the fields is CDR3 length, clone size, J gene, D gene, V gene, CDR3 DNA, CDR3 protein. A D gene is named only where the DNA matches it firmly. Clone size, where shown, is once, few, many, or a class for clones that have expanded.

len: 14
abundance: few
j_gene: TRBJ2-6
d_gene: -
v_gene: TRBV30
CDR3nt: TGTGCCTGGAGCTTGGGGGCTGGGGCCAACGTCCTGACTTTC
CDR3aa: CAWSLGAGANVLTF

len: 15
abundance: few
j_gene: TRBJ1-2
d_gene: TRBD1
v_gene: TRBV6-5
CDR3nt: TGTGCCAGCAGGCCTACCGGGACAGGGAACTATGGCTACACCTTC
CDR3aa: CASRPTGTGNYGYTF

len: 14
abundance: few
j_gene: TRBJ2-5
d_gene: -
v_gene: TRBV7-2
CDR3nt: TGTGCCAGCAGCTTAGGGATGACCGCGGAGACCCAGTACTTC
CDR3aa: CASSLGMTAETQYF

len: 16
abundance: -
j_gene: TRBJ2-7
d_gene: -
v_gene: TRBV6-1
CDR3nt: TGTGCCAGCAGGGGCCCTAGCCCGGGCCGGTATAACGAGCAGTACTTC
CDR3aa: CASRGPSPGRYNEQYF

len: 15
abundance: -
j_gene: TRBJ2-2
d_gene: TRBD1
v_gene: TRBV7-6
CDR3nt: TGTGCCAGCAAGCCAGGGGGTACGAACACCGGGGAGCTGTTTTTT
CDR3aa: CASKPGGTNTGELFF

len: 15
abundance: few
j_gene: TRBJ2-1
d_gene: -
v_gene: TRBV2
CDR3nt: TGTGCCAGCAGTGATGGCAGGGGCCAACCCAATGAGCAGTTCTTC
CDR3aa: CASSDGRGQPNEQFF

len: 14
abundance: few
j_gene: TRBJ1-2
d_gene: -
v_gene: TRBV7-9
CDR3nt: TGTGCCAGCAGCTTAATGTCAGGGCCCTATGGCTACACCTTC
CDR3aa: CASSLMSGPYGYTF

len: 18
abundance: many
j_gene: TRBJ2-1
d_gene: -
v_gene: TRBV7-8
CDR3nt: TGTGCCAGCAGCTTAGAAGGGCGACTAGTTGGGGGGAACAATGAGCAGTTCTTC
CDR3aa: CASSLEGRLVGGNNEQFF

len: 13
abundance: -
j_gene: TRBJ2-1
d_gene: -
v_gene: TRBV5-1
CDR3nt: TGCGCCAGCAAGCTCGACTCCTACAATGAGCAGTTCTTC
CDR3aa: CASKLDSYNEQFF

len: 13
abundance: -
j_gene: TRBJ1-2
d_gene: -
v_gene: TRBV20-1
CDR3nt: TGCAGTGCTAGAGTACCGACCGGCTATGGCTACACCTTC
CDR3aa: CSARVPTGYGYTF

len: 15
abundance: -
j_gene: TRBJ1-4
d_gene: TRBD1
v_gene: TRBV24-1
CDR3nt: TGTGCCACCAGTGACCCTGGGACAGGTGGTGAAAAACTGTTTTTT
CDR3aa: CATSDPGTGGEKLFF

len: 14
abundance: once
j_gene: TRBJ2-1
d_gene: -
v_gene: TRBV20-1
CDR3nt: TGCAGTGCCAGGATTGCGCGGGGGCACAATGAGCAGTTCTTC
CDR3aa: CSARIARGHNEQFF

len: 15
abundance: -
j_gene: TRBJ2-2
d_gene: -
v_gene: TRBV7-2
CDR3nt: TGTGCCAGCAGCTTAGAGGCAGGGGCAAACGGGGAGCTGTTTTTT
CDR3aa: CASSLEAGANGELFF

len: 13
abundance: -
j_gene: TRBJ1-3
d_gene: TRBD1
v_gene: TRBV2
CDR3nt: TGTGCCAGCAGAGGACAGGTGGGAAACACCATATATTTT
CDR3aa: CASRGQVGNTIYF

len: 15
abundance: few
j_gene: TRBJ2-2
d_gene: -
v_gene: TRBV7-2
CDR3nt: TGTGCCAGCAGCTTATATCCCTCGAACACCGGGGAGCTGTTTTTT
CDR3aa: CASSLYPSNTGELFF

len: 13
abundance: few
j_gene: TRBJ1-5
d_gene: -
v_gene: TRBV2
CDR3nt: TGTGCCAGCAGTGAACGGGGGGCCCAGCCCCAGCATTTT
CDR3aa: CASSERGAQPQHF

len: 17
abundance: -
j_gene: TRBJ2-3
d_gene: TRBD2
v_gene: TRBV27
CDR3nt: TGTGCCAGCAGACTCACGGCTGTAGCGGGAGTGACAGATACGCAGTATTTT
CDR3aa: CASRLTAVAGVTDTQYF

len: 13
abundance: -
j_gene: TRBJ2-7
d_gene: TRBD1
v_gene: TRBV6-5
CDR3nt: TGTGCCAGCAGTCGGGACAGTCGACGTATAAGGTACTTC
CDR3aa: CASSRDSRRIRYF

len: 15
abundance: few
j_gene: TRBJ2-7
d_gene: TRBD2
v_gene: TRBV6-2/TRBV6-3
CDR3nt: TGTGCCAGCAGTTACCTAGCGGGAGGACCCTACGAGCAGTACTTC
CDR3aa: CASSYLAGGPYEQYF

len: 14
abundance: few
j_gene: TRBJ2-7
d_gene: TRBD1
v_gene: TRBV3-1
CDR3nt: TGTGCCAGCAGCCAAGATATAGGGGGCGCAAAGCAGTACTTC
CDR3aa: CASSQDIGGAKQYF

len: 13
abundance: many
j_gene: TRBJ1-2
d_gene: -
v_gene: TRBV7-9
CDR3nt: TGTGCCAGCAGCTTGTGGACCATTGGGGGCTACACCTTC
CDR3aa: CASSLWTIGGYTF

len: 15
abundance: -
j_gene: TRBJ1-5
d_gene: -
v_gene: TRBV7-8
CDR3nt: TGTGCCAGCAGCCAAAGGGGCGGGAGCAATCAGCCCCAGCATTTT
CDR3aa: CASSQRGGSNQPQHF

len: 14
abundance: -
j_gene: TRBJ1-1
d_gene: TRBD1
v_gene: TRBV19
CDR3nt: TGTGCCAGTAGTATCGGGCAGGGGGCCACTGAAGCTTTCTTT
CDR3aa: CASSIGQGATEAFF

len: 15
abundance: -
j_gene: TRBJ1-1
d_gene: TRBD1
v_gene: TRBV7-6
CDR3nt: TGTGCCAGCAGCCCCTGGACAGGTACAGGCACTGAAGCTTTCTTT
CDR3aa: CASSPWTGTGTEAFF

len: 13
abundance: few
j_gene: TRBJ1-3
d_gene: -
v_gene: TRBV11-2
CDR3nt: TGTGCCAGCAGTTCCACCCCTGGAAACACCATATATTTT
CDR3aa: CASSSTPGNTIYF

len: 14
abundance: -
j_gene: TRBJ1-3
d_gene: -
v_gene: TRBV5-4
CDR3nt: TGTGCCAGCAGCGAAGGGGGCTCTGGAAACACCATATATTTT
CDR3aa: CASSEGGSGNTIYF

len: 16
abundance: -
j_gene: TRBJ2-2
d_gene: TRBD2
v_gene: TRBV6-2/TRBV6-3
CDR3nt: TGTGCCAGCAGTTACGGACTAGCGGATCCCACCGGGGAGCTGTTTTTT
CDR3aa: CASSYGLADPTGELFF

len: 15
abundance: -
j_gene: TRBJ2-1
d_gene: -
v_gene: TRBV28
CDR3nt: TGTGCCAGCACCCGAAACAGGGATATATACAATGAGCAGTTCTTC
CDR3aa: CASTRNRDIYNEQFF

len: 14
abundance: few
j_gene: TRBJ1-2
d_gene: TRBD1
v_gene: TRBV29-1
CDR3nt: TGCAGCGTCGGTCCCGGGACAGGTGCCTATGGCTACACCTTC
CDR3aa: CSVGPGTGAYGYTF

len: 14
abundance: -
j_gene: TRBJ1-1
d_gene: -
v_gene: TRBV6-1
CDR3nt: TGTGCCAGCAGATTAACTGCCAGCAGCACTGAAGCTTTCTTT
CDR3aa: CASRLTASSTEAFF

len: 14
abundance: -
j_gene: TRBJ2-3
d_gene: -
v_gene: TRBV11-3
CDR3nt: TGTGCCAGCAGCAAGGACCTCTCCACAGATACGCAGTATTTT
CDR3aa: CASSKDLSTDTQYF

len: 12
abundance: -
j_gene: TRBJ2-7
d_gene: -
v_gene: TRBV6-1
CDR3nt: TGTGCCAGCCGCACGGGGACCCTCGAGCAGTACTTC
CDR3aa: CASRTGTLEQYF

len: 16
abundance: few
j_gene: TRBJ1-6
d_gene: -
v_gene: TRBV7-2
CDR3nt: TGTGCCAGCAGCTTAGGGCTGGCGGGGGGTTGGTCACCCCTCCACTTT
CDR3aa: CASSLGLAGGWSPLHF

len: 16
abundance: -
j_gene: TRBJ1-3
d_gene: -
v_gene: TRBV5-1
CDR3nt: TGCGCCAGCAGCTTCTCAGGGGCCGGCTCTGGAAACACCATATATTTT
CDR3aa: CASSFSGAGSGNTIYF

len: 15
abundance: -
j_gene: TRBJ1-2
d_gene: -
v_gene: TRBV7-9
CDR3nt: TGTGCCAGCAGCTTAAGTGGGAGAACTAACTATGGCTACACCTTC
CDR3aa: CASSLSGRTNYGYTF

len: 17
abundance: -
j_gene: TRBJ2-7
d_gene: -
v_gene: TRBV28
CDR3nt: TGTGCCAGCAGTTTATCTCCCCGGACGAGTAGCGGATACGAGCAGTACTTC
CDR3aa: CASSLSPRTSSGYEQYF

len: 12
abundance: few
j_gene: TRBJ2-3
d_gene: -
v_gene: TRBV19
CDR3nt: TGTGCCAGTAGTATAGCACAAGATACGCAGTATTTT
CDR3aa: CASSIAQDTQYF

len: 14
abundance: -
j_gene: TRBJ2-7
d_gene: -
v_gene: TRBV20-1
CDR3nt: TGCAGTGCTAGAGATCGCGGGCGATACTACGAGCAGTACTTC
CDR3aa: CSARDRGRYYEQYF

len: 12
abundance: few
j_gene: TRBJ1-5
d_gene: -
v_gene: TRBV19
CDR3nt: TGTGCCAGTAGGGCCGGGAATCAGCCCCAGCATTTT
CDR3aa: CASRAGNQPQHF

len: 15
abundance: -
j_gene: TRBJ1-5
d_gene: TRBD1
v_gene: TRBV2
CDR3nt: TGTGCCAGCAGAGCGGACAGGGGAAGCAATCAGCCCCAGCATTTT
CDR3aa: CASRADRGSNQPQHF

len: 15
abundance: few
j_gene: TRBJ2-3
d_gene: -
v_gene: TRBV7-2
CDR3nt: TGTGCCAGCAGCTTTACAGGGTTGAGCACAGATACGCAGTATTTT
CDR3aa: CASSFTGLSTDTQYF

len: 18
abundance: -
j_gene: TRBJ2-7
d_gene: -
v_gene: TRBV7-8
CDR3nt: TGTGCCAGCAGCAGTATAAAGCTATTCCGGGACGGAGACTACGAGCAGTACTTC
CDR3aa: CASSSIKLFRDGDYEQYF

len: 16
abundance: few
j_gene: TRBJ1-1
d_gene: -
v_gene: TRBV12-3/TRBV12-4
CDR3nt: TGTGCCAGCAGTTTTCGGGCAGGGCGAGGGAACACTGAAGCTTTCTTT
CDR3aa: CASSFRAGRGNTEAFF

len: 13
abundance: -
j_gene: TRBJ1-5
d_gene: -
v_gene: TRBV6-2/TRBV6-3
CDR3nt: TGTGCCAGCAGGCCCCGGGGTAATCAGCCCCAGCATTTT
CDR3aa: CASRPRGNQPQHF

len: 15
abundance: -
j_gene: TRBJ1-5
d_gene: -
v_gene: TRBV19
CDR3nt: TGTGCCAGTAGTCCACGTCGGGGAAGGAATCAGCCCCAGCATTTT
CDR3aa: CASSPRRGRNQPQHF

len: 14
abundance: -
j_gene: TRBJ2-2
d_gene: -
v_gene: TRBV19
CDR3nt: TGTGCCAGTAAGGGGCGGATCTATGCCGGGGAGCTGTTTTTT
CDR3aa: CASKGRIYAGELFF

len: 14
abundance: few
j_gene: TRBJ2-6
d_gene: -
v_gene: TRBV30
CDR3nt: TGTGCCTGGAGGAAGAACTCTGGGGCCAACGTCCTGACTTTC
CDR3aa: CAWRKNSGANVLTF

len: 16
abundance: -
j_gene: TRBJ1-1
d_gene: -
v_gene: TRBV7-9
CDR3nt: TGTGCCAGCAGCTCACTCACCGGGGGCGGAAACATCGAAGCTTTCTTT
CDR3aa: CASSSLTGGGNIEAFF

len: 14
abundance: -
j_gene: TRBJ2-7
d_gene: -
v_gene: TRBV11-2
CDR3nt: TGTGCCAGCAGTAGGGATTGGGCGTACGCCGAGCAGTACTTC
CDR3aa: CASSRDWAYAEQYF

len: 13
abundance: few
j_gene: TRBJ2-5
d_gene: -
v_gene: TRBV7-8
CDR3nt: TGTGCCAGCAGCTTACAGTGGCGGGAGACCCAGTACTTC
CDR3aa: CASSLQWRETQYF

len: 14
abundance: few
j_gene: TRBJ1-6
d_gene: -
v_gene: TRBV27
CDR3nt: TGTGCCAGCAGTTTTGGGCTCGGTAATTCACCCCTCCACTTT
CDR3aa: CASSFGLGNSPLHF

len: 14
abundance: many
j_gene: TRBJ2-2
d_gene: -
v_gene: TRBV6-1
CDR3nt: TGTGCCAGCAGTGATAAAGGGGCTGGCGGGGAGCTGTTTTTT
CDR3aa: CASSDKGAGGELFF